These 6 T cell receptor beta chains originate from one sample sequenced in a study of T-cell memory formation after mild COVID-19. TCRdb re-called the 5' RACE reads through MiXCR, storing one row per CDR3 protein. Of a few hundred thousand distinct CDR3 sequences in the sample, nearly 25% were seen once. Sample: PBMCs or a T cell subset sorted from them (not recorded which). All receptors derive from an adult woman who had mild COVID-19 (a few samples of this study predate the infection). Cell type and time point are not known.

The chain employs TRBV6-5 and TRBJ2-7; D tentatively fits TRBD1 or TRBD2 (5 bases each). CDR1 is MNHEY, CDR2 SVGAGI, per germline. V gave up 4 bases and J gave up 2 bases, with 15 bases separating them. The CDR3 is 15 amino acids. CDR3 nucleotide sequence: TGTGCCAGCAGTTCTGGGGGAGCAGGTCCCTACGAGCAGTACTTC. This sequence encodes CASSSGGAGPYEQYF.

The rearrangement uses TRBV6-1 and TRBJ2-7; no definite D call. The CDR3 is made up of 16 amino acids. The germline V gene has CDR1 MNHNS and CDR2 SASEGT. Trimming took 5 bases from V and 3 from J, leaving 20 bases between them. CDR3 residues: CASSIRALIVGYEQYF. The CDR3 DNA reads TGTGCCAGCAGTATCCGGGCGTTGATCGTTGGCTACGAGCAGTACTTC.

The chain joins TRBV12-3 or TRBV12-4 to TRBJ2-1, with no clear D. The CDR3 contains 19 residues. The V gene lost 2 bases and the J gene lost 5 bases, with 25 bases spanning the gap. The CDR3 DNA reads TGTGCCAGCAGTTTATCCGGACGGCTGGCGAGATGGGTTAACAATGAGCAGTTCTTC. This encodes CASSLSGRLARWVNNEQFF.

The V and J genes are TRBV19 and TRBJ2-5; TRBD1 matches 8 bases. Unmatched junction bases numbered 6, after V lost 5 bases and J lost 1 base. Germline assignment: CDR1 LNHDA and CDR2 SQIVND (reference sequence). CDR3 size: 15 residues. The CDR3 is CASSGTGGSQETQYF. In DNA, the CDR3 is TGTGCCAGTAGTGGGACAGGCGGGTCCCAAGAGACCCAGTACTTC.

CDR3 sequence reads: CASSLTGGTSTEAFF. The CDR3 DNA follows: TGCGCCAGCAGCCTTACAGGGGGAACGAGCACTGAAGCTTTCTTT. The chain carries TRBV4-1 and TRBJ1-1; 8 nucleotides align to TRBD1. This CDR3 is 15 amino acids long. J gave up 4 bases and V 4 bases, and 8 bases lay outside the gene matches. The germline V gene has CDR1 MGHRA and CDR2 YSYEKL.

In this sample, this clonotype turned up a few times. The rearrangement uses TRBV5-5 and TRBJ1-2; 8 bases fit TRBD1. The CDR3 length is 14 residues. Germline CDR1 is SGHKS and CDR2 is YYEKEE (reference sequence). Unmatched junction bases numbered 2, after V lost 0 bases and J lost 4 bases. The DNA for the CDR3 is TGTGCCAGCAGCTTGGAGACAGGGGCCTATGGCTACACCTTC. It translates to CASSLETGAYGYTF.